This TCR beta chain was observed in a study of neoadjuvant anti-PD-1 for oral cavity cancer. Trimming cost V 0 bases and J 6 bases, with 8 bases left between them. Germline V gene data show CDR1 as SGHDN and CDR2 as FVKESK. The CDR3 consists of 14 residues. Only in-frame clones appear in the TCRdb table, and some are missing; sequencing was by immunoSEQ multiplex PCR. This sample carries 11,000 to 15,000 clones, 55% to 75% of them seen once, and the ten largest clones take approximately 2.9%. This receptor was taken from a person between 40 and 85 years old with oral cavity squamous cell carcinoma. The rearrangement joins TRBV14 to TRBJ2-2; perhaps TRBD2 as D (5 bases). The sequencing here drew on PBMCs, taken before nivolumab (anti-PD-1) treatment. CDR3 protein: CASSQDWGAGELFF. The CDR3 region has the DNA TGTGCCAGCAGCCAAGATTGGGGAGCCGGGGAGCTGTTTTTT.